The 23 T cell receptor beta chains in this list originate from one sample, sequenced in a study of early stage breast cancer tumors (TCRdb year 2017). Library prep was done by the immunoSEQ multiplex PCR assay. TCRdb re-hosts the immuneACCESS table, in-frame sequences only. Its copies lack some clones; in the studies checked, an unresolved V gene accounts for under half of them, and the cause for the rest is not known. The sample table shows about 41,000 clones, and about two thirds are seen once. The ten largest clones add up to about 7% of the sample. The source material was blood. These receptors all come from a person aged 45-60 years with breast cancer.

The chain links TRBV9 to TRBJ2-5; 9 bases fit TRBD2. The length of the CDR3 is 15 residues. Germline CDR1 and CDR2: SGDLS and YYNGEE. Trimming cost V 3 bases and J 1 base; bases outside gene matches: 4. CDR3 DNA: TGTGCCAGCAGCGCGGGACTAGCCAGCCAAGAGACCCAGTACTTC. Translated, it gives CASSAGLASQETQYF.

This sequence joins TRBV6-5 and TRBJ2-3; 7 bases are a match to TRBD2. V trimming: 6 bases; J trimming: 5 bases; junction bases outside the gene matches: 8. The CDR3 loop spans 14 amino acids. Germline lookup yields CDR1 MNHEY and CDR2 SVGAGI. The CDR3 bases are TGTGCCAGCAGCGGGGGGACGCTCATAGATACGCAGTATTTT. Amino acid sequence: CASSGGTLIDTQYF.

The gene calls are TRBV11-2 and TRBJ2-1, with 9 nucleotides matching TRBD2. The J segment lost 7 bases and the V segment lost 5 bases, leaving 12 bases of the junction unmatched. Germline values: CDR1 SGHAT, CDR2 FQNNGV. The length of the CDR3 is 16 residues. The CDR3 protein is CASSPGGGGARNEQFF. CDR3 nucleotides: TGTGCCAGCAGCCCGGGGGGCGGGGGGGCCAGGAATGAGCAGTTCTTC.

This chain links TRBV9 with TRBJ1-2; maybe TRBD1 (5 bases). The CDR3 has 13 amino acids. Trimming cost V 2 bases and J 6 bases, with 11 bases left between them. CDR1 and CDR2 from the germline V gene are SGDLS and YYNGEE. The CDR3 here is CASSVLARDGYTF. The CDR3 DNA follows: TGTGCCAGCAGCGTTTTGGCCAGGGATGGCTACACCTTC.

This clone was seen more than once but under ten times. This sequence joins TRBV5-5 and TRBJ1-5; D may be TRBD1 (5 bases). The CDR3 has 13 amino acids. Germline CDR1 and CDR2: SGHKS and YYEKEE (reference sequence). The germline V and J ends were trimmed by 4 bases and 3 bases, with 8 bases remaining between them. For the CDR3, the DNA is TGTGCCAGCAGCAGGGGTTCCAATCAGCCCCAGCATTTT. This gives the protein CASSRGSNQPQHF. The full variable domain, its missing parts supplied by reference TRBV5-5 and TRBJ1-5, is DAGVTQSPTHLIKTRGQQVTLRCSPISGHKSVSWYQQVLGQGPQFIFQYYEKEERGRGNFPDRFSARQFPNYSSELNVNALLLGDSALYLCASSRGSNQPQHFGDGTRLSIL.

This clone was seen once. CDR3: CASSLEGASGTDTQYF. CDR3 nucleotide sequence: TGTGCCAGCAGCTTAGAGGGGGCGTCTGGCACAGATACGCAGTATTTT. The chain has TRBV7-6 and TRBJ2-3; 7 bases are a match to TRBD1. The junction had 5 bases not matched to a gene; V was cut back by 1 base and J by 1 base. Per the germline V gene, CDR1 is SGHVS and CDR2 is FNYEAQ. This CDR3 has 16 amino acids. Combining the CDR3 with reference TRBV7-6 and TRBJ2-3 gives the whole variable domain GAGVSQSPRYKVTKRGQDVALRCDPISGHVSLYWYRQALGQGPEFLTYFNYEAQQDKSGLPNDRFSAERPEGSISTLTIQRTEQRDSAMYRCASSLEGASGTDTQYFGPGTRLTVL.

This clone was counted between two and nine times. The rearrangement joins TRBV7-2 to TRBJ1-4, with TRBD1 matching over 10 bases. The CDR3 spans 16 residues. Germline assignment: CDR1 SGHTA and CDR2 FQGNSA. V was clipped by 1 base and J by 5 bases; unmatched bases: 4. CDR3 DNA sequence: TGTGCCAGCAGCTTAGACCTGGGACAGGGGAATGAAAAACTGTTTTTT. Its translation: CASSLDLGQGNEKLFF.

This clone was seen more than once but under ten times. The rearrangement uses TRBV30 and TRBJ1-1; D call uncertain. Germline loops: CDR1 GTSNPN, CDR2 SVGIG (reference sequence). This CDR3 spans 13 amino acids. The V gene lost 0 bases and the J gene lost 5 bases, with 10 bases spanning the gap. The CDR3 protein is CAWSVLGATEAFF. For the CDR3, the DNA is TGTGCCTGGAGTGTACTGGGAGCTACTGAAGCTTTCTTT.

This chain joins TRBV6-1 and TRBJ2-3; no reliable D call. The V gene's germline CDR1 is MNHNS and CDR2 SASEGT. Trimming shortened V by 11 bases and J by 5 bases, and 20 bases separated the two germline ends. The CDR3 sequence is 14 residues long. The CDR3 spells CAVRPRSLGDTQYF. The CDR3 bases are TGTGCCGTTAGACCCCGGTCTCTAGGAGATACGCAGTATTTT.

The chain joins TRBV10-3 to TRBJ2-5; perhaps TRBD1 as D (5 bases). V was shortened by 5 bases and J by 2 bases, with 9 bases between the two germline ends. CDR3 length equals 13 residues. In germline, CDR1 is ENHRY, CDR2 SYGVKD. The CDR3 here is CAISRAGQETQYF. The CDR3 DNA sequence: TGTGCCATCAGTCGGGCAGGGCAAGAGACCCAGTACTTC.

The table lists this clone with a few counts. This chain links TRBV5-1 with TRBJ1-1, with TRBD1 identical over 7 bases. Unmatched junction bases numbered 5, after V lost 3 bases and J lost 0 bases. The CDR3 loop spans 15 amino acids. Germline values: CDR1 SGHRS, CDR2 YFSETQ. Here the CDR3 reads CASSSGTVMNTEAFF. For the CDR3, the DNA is TGCGCCAGCAGCTCAGGGACAGTTATGAACACTGAAGCTTTCTTT.

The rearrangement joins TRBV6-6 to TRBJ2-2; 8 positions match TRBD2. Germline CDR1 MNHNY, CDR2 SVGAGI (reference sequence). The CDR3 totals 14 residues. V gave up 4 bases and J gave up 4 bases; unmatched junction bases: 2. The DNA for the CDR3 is TGTGCCAGCAGTTTACGGGAGGGCACCGGGGAGCTGTTTTTT. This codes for CASSLREGTGELFF.

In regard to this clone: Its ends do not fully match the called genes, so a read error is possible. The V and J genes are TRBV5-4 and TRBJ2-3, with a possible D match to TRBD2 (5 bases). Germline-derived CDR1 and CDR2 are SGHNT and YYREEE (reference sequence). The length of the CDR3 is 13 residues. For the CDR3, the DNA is TGTGCCAGCACCGGAGGAACCACAGATACACAGTATTTT. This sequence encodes CASTGGTTDTQYF. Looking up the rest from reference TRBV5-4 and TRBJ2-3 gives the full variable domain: ETGVTQSPTHLIKTRGQQVTLRCSSQSGHNTVSWYQQALGQGPQFIFQYYREEENGRGNFPPRFSGLQFPNYSSELNVNALELDDSALYLCASTGGTTDTQYFGPGTRLTVL.

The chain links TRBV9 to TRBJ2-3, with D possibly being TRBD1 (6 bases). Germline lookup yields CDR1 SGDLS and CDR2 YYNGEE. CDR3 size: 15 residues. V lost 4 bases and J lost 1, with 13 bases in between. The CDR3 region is CASSPLQGGTDTQYF. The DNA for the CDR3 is TGTGCCAGCAGCCCGCTACAGGGAGGCACAGATACGCAGTATTTT.

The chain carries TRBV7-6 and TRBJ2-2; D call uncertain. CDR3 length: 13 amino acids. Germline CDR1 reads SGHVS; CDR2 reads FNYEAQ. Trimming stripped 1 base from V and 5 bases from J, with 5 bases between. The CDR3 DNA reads TGTGCCAGCAGCTTAGAGAGAACCGGGGAGCTGTTTTTT. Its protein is CASSLERTGELFF.

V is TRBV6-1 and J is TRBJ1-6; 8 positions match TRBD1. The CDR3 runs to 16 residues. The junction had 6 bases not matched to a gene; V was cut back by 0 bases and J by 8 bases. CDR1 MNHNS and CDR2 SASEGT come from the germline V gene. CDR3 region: CASSEAAGGQHSPLHF. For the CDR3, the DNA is TGTGCCAGCAGTGAAGCGGCAGGGGGCCAGCATTCACCCCTCCACTTT.

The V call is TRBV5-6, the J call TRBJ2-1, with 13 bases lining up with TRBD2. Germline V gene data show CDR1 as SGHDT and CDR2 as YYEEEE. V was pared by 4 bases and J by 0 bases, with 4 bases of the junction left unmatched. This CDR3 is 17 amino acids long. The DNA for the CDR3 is TGTGCCAGCAGCCGGGGACTAGCGGGAAGCTCCTACAATGAGCAGTTCTTC. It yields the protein CASSRGLAGSSYNEQFF.

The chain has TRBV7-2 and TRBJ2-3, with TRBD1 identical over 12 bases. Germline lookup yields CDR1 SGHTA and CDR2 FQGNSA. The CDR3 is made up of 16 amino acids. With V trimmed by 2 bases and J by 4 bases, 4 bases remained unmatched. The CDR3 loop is CASSLWGTGGADTQYF. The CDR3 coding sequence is TGTGCCAGCAGCTTATGGGGGACAGGGGGCGCAGATACGCAGTATTTT.

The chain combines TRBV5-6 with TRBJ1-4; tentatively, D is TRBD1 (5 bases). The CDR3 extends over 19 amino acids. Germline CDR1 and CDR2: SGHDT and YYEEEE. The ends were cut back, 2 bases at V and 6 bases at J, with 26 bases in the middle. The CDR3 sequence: CASSFGIRQGPADDEKLFF. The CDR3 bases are TGTGCCAGCAGCTTTGGGATACGGCAGGGCCCAGCCGACGATGAAAAACTGTTTTTT. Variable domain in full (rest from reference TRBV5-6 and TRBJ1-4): DAGVTQSPTHLIKTRGQQVTLRCSPKSGHDTVSWYQQALGQGPQFIFQYYEEEERQRGNFPDRFSGHQFPNYSSELNVNALLLGDSALYLCASSFGIRQGPADDEKLFFGSGTQLSVL.

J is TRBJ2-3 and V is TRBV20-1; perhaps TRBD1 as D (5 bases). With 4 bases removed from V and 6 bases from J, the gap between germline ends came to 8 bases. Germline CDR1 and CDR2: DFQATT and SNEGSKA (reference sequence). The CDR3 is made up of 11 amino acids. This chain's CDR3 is CSAISGDTQYF. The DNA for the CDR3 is TGCAGTGCTATCTCAGGGGATACGCAGTATTTT.

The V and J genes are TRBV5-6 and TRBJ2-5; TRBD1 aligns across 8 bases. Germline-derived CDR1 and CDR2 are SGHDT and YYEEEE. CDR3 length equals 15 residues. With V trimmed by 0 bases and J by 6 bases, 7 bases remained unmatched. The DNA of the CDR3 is TGTGCCAGCAGCTTGGCGACAGGGGCGCGGAAGACCCAGTACTTC. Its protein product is CASSLATGARKTQYF.

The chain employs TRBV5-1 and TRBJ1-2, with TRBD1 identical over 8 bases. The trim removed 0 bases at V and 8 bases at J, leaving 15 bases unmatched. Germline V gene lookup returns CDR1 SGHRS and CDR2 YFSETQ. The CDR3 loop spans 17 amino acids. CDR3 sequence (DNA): TGCGCCAGCAGCTTGGATGCCGGGACAGGCCCAGGGGGAGGCTACACCTTC. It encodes CASSLDAGTGPGGGYTF.

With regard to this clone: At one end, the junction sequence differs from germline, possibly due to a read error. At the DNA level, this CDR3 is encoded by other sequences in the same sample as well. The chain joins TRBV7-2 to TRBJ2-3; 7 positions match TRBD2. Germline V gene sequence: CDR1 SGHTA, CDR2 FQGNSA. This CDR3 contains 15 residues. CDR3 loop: CASSLVSGYTDTQYF. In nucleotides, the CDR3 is TGTGCCAGTAGCTTAGTTAGCGGGTACACAGATACGCAGTATTTT.